This TCR beta chain was found in a study of blood T cell repertoires in COVID-19. The wider study: Collection of acute and convalescent COVID-19 samples took place in the United States, Italy and Spain. From T cells, B-cell-depleted T cells, or PBMCs came the material, which was cDNA or gDNA.

Across 20 to 25 US areas, participants ranged in age from roughly 18 to 89 years. Exposed participants came across a COVID-19 case within 2 weeks before study entry. Profiling relied on immunoSEQ multiplex PCR, and the TCRdb table lists in-frame clones only, not all of them. The sample has roughly 250,000 clones, around 90% seen once. The V gene end was trimmed by 1 base and the J gene end by 6 bases; junction bases not matched to a gene: 9. CDR3 size: 16 residues. The germline CDR1 and CDR2 sequences are LGHDT and YNNKEL (reference sequence). This chain joins TRBV3-1 (or the pseudogene TRBV3-2) and TRBJ2-7, with 10 bases matching TRBD1. The receptor was isolated from a man aged 50 to 60 who had been exposed to COVID-19. Material for sequencing was PBMCs or T cells enriched from blood (not recorded which). CDR3 in amino acids: CASSQGSGQGESEQYF. The CDR3, as DNA: TGTGCCAGCAGCCAAGGGTCCGGACAGGGGGAAAGCGAGCAGTACTTC.